This T cell receptor beta chain is from a study of T-cell reconstitution after alpha-beta-depleted transplantation in children. The CDR3 runs 14 residues. V trimming: 0 bases; J trimming: 4 bases; junction bases outside the gene matches: 2. CDR1 SGHRS and CDR2 YFSETQ come from the germline V gene. A note on this clonotype: This may arise from a read error, as a much more abundant clone is one base away.

Unique molecular identifiers were incorporated during preparation of the TCRbeta library. TCRdb processed the PCR reads anew with MiXCR; each CDR3 protein has one entry. The sample carries 450,000 to 700,000 distinct CDR3 sequences, 25% to 30% recorded once. This sequence was found in a boy in the first two years of life with Wiskott-Aldrich syndrome, due to receive a stem cell transplant. Sequenced material: PBMCs, taken before TCRalphabeta/CD19-depleted stem cell transplant. The V and J genes are TRBV5-1 and TRBJ2-3; 7 nucleotides agree with TRBD2. CDR3 coding DNA: TGCGCCAGCAGCTTGGGCGGGAGCGCAGATACGCAGTATTTT. This translates into CASSLGGSADTQYF.